This T cell receptor (beta chain) stems from a study of tissue T cells after allogeneic stem cell transplantation. Points from the study as a whole: This small cohort was clinically heterogeneous, and sampling depth was a limitation.

Survey-depth TCRbeta CDR3 sequencing reported V/J genes and productive frequencies. The assay was immunoSEQ multiplex PCR, and TCRdb's table has in-frame clones only and misses some. The data contain 42,000 or so clones, 92% of them seen just once; the ten biggest clones take up 3.5% to 4%. On this clone itself: Its antigen remains unknown.

This clonotype was obtained from a woman aged 35 to 75 who later had graft-versus-host disease after an allogeneic stem cell transplant. Sequenced here: blood, sampled before transplantation.

CDR3 loop: CASALGDGGMSQPQHF. CDR3 DNA: TGTGCTAGTGCCCTGGGCGATGGGGGAATGAGTCAGCCCCAGCATTTT. This rearrangement joins TRBV12-5 to TRBJ1-5; perhaps TRBD1 as D (5 bases). Trimming removed 7 bases from V and 6 bases from J, with 22 bases in between. CDR3 length: 16 amino acids. From germline, CDR1 is LGHNT and CDR2 FRNRAP. The variable domain in full, completed from reference TRBV12-5 and TRBJ1-5, reads DARVTQTPRHKVTEMGQEVTMRCQPILGHNTVFWYRQTMMQGLELLAYFRNRAPLDDSGMPKDRFSAEMPDATLATLKIQPSEPRDSAVYFCASALGDGGMSQPQHFGDGTRLSIL.